The 12 T cell receptor beta chains given below trace back to one sample, sequenced in a study of blood T cells in healthy people across ages (dated by TCRdb to 2014 to 2015). Library prep was done by 5' RACE. The sample was run on an Illumina HiSeq 2500. A second roughly 6 to 11 cycle PCR used a sample-barcoded 5' primer and a J-beta primer mix. TCRdb reprocessed the public reads (quality trimming at Q25 with fastp, clone calling with MiXCR) and kept in-frame beta chains. Every distinct CDR3 protein forms one entry, paired with its most common genes and DNA. The sample table contains roughly 800,000 distinct CDR3 sequences; only one count was recorded for 58% of them. Clones ranked in the top ten supply about 20% of the sample. The source material was blood. These receptor sequences come from a man aged 30-40 years in good health.

The CDR3 reads CASSLVLRNMNTEAFF. Written as DNA, the CDR3 is TGTGCCAGCAGCTTAGTGCTCCGAAACATGAACACTGAAGCTTTCTTT. V gene TRBV7-9 combines with J gene TRBJ1-1; D is unclear. Trimming cost V 1 base and J 0 bases, with 12 bases left between them. Looked up from germline, CDR1 is SEHNR and CDR2 is FQNEAQ (reference sequence). CDR3 length: 16 residues.

J is TRBJ2-3 and V is TRBV7-9; 7 nucleotides match TRBD2. Trimming took 2 bases from V and 2 from J; bases not matched to a gene: 7. The CDR3 loop spans 16 amino acids. Looked up from germline, CDR1 is SEHNR and CDR2 is FQNEAQ (reference sequence). CDR3 loop: CASSLSRAGSTDTQYF. The CDR3 DNA reads TGTGCCAGCAGCTTAAGTCGAGCGGGATCCACAGATACGCAGTATTTT.

The rearrangement links TRBV2 to TRBJ1-2, with D possibly being TRBD1 (5 bases). The germline gives CDR1 SNHLY, CDR2 FYNNEI. V shed 6 bases and J shed 6 bases, with 11 bases lying between them. The CDR3 sequence is 12 residues long. CDR3 DNA: TGTGCCAGCAGGTTAGGGACCCATGGCTACACCTTC. This gives the protein CASRLGTHGYTF.

This chain joins TRBV7-9 and TRBJ1-2; the D is unclear. The germline V gene encodes CDR1 SEHNR and CDR2 FQNEAQ (reference sequence). The V gene lost 8 bases and the J gene lost 2 bases, with 12 bases spanning the gap. The CDR3 totals 13 residues. The CDR3 DNA sequence: TGTGCCAGCGGACCCCTCGGGAACTATGGCTACACCTTC. Protein: CASGPLGNYGYTF.

This clonotype showed up just a few times. For the CDR3, the DNA is TGTGCCAGCAGCTTAGCTGGGACGCATTCACCCCTCCACTTT. Its translation: CASSLAGTHSPLHF. This chain connects TRBV7-9 to TRBJ1-6; the D gene is possibly TRBD1 (5 bases). CDR1 is SEHNR and CDR2 is FQNEAQ in the germline V gene (reference sequence). There are 14 residues in the CDR3. V lost 0 bases to trimming and J lost 8 bases, with 8 bases between them.

V usage is TRBV6-5 and J usage is TRBJ2-3; D is possibly TRBD2 (6 bases). Per the germline V gene, CDR1 is MNHEY and CDR2 is SVGAGI. Trimming took off 6 bases at V and 2 bases at J, with 12 bases between the two ends. This CDR3 is 14 amino acids long. The DNA of the CDR3 is TGTGCCAGCAGGTTCACGGGAGTCACAGATACGCAGTATTTT. Residues: CASRFTGVTDTQYF.

Ten or more counts support this clonotype. This CDR3 reads CSVEPLNIQYF. CDR3 nucleotides: TGCAGCGTTGAACCTCTGAACATTCAGTACTTC. The chain links TRBV29-1 to TRBJ2-4; the D is unclear. V was trimmed by 2 bases and J by 7 bases, leaving 6 bases between them. The germline gives CDR1 SQVTM, CDR2 ANQGSEA. The CDR3 totals 11 residues.

This clonotype is a singleton in its sample. The chain combines TRBV28 with TRBJ2-6; D gene uncertain. Germline CDR1 and CDR2: MDHEN and SYDVKM. The CDR3 extends over 15 amino acids. The V end lost 4 bases, the J end lost 4 bases, and 11 bases lay between the germline ends. CDR3 loop: CASSSPTAGANVLTF. The CDR3 nucleotides read TGTGCCAGCAGTTCCCCCACGGCAGGGGCCAACGTCCTGACTTTC.

The chain joins TRBV6-5 to TRBJ1-4; D is perhaps TRBD1 (5 bases). The V gene's germline CDR1 is MNHEY and CDR2 SVGAGI. The length of the CDR3 is 15 residues. Trimming took off 6 bases at V and 7 bases at J, with 18 bases between the two ends. The CDR3 spells CASRPGRLRSEKLFF. The CDR3 DNA sequence: TGTGCCAGCAGGCCGGGACGCCTAAGGTCTGAAAAACTGTTTTTT.

In its sample, this clonotype was seen a few times. The rearrangement uses TRBV10-2 and TRBJ2-6; 11 nucleotides align to TRBD2. Per germline, CDR1 WSHSY and CDR2 SAAADI. The CDR3 has 20 residues. V shed 0 bases, J shed 0 bases, and the junction held 7 bases outside the gene matches. The CDR3 DNA is TGCGCCAGCAGTGAGTCAAGGGAGCTAGCGGGGGGCTCTGGGGCCAACGTCCTGACTTTC. The encoded protein is CASSESRELAGGSGANVLTF.

The rearrangement links TRBV6-1 to TRBJ1-5; possibly TRBD1 for D (6 bases). Germline V gives CDR1 MNHNS, CDR2 SASEGT. The CDR3 covers 15 residues. Between the trimmed V and J ends, which lost 4 bases and 3 bases, there was a span of 13 bases. The CDR3 DNA reads as TGTGCCAGCAGTGCCACGGACAGCTACAATCAGCCCCAGCATTTT. This codes for CASSATDSYNQPQHF.

The genes are TRBV3-1 and TRBJ1-2; 9 bases align to TRBD1. CDR1 LGHDT and CDR2 YNNKEL come from the germline V gene (reference sequence). V shed 4 bases, J shed 7 bases, and the junction held 16 bases outside the gene matches. The length of the CDR3 is 17 residues. The chain's CDR3 is CASSPQSGTGSHGGYTF. CDR3 in DNA: TGTGCCAGCAGCCCCCAGTCCGGGACAGGGTCCCACGGTGGCTACACCTTC.